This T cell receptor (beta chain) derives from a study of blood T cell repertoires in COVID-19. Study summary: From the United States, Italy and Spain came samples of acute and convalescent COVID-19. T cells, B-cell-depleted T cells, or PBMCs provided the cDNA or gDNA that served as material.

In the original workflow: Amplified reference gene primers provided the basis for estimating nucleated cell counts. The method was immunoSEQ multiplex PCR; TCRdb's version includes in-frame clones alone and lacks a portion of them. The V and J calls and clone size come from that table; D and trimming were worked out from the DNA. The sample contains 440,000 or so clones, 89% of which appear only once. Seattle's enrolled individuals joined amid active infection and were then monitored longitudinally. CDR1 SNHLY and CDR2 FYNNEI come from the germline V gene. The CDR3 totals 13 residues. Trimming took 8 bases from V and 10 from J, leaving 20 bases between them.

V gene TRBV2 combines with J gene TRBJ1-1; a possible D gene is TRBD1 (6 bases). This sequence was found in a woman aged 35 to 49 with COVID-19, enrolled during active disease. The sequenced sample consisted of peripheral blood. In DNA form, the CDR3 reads TGTGCCAGCCCTCGGGAGGCAGGGGATAGAGCTTTCTTT. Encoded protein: CASPREAGDRAFF.